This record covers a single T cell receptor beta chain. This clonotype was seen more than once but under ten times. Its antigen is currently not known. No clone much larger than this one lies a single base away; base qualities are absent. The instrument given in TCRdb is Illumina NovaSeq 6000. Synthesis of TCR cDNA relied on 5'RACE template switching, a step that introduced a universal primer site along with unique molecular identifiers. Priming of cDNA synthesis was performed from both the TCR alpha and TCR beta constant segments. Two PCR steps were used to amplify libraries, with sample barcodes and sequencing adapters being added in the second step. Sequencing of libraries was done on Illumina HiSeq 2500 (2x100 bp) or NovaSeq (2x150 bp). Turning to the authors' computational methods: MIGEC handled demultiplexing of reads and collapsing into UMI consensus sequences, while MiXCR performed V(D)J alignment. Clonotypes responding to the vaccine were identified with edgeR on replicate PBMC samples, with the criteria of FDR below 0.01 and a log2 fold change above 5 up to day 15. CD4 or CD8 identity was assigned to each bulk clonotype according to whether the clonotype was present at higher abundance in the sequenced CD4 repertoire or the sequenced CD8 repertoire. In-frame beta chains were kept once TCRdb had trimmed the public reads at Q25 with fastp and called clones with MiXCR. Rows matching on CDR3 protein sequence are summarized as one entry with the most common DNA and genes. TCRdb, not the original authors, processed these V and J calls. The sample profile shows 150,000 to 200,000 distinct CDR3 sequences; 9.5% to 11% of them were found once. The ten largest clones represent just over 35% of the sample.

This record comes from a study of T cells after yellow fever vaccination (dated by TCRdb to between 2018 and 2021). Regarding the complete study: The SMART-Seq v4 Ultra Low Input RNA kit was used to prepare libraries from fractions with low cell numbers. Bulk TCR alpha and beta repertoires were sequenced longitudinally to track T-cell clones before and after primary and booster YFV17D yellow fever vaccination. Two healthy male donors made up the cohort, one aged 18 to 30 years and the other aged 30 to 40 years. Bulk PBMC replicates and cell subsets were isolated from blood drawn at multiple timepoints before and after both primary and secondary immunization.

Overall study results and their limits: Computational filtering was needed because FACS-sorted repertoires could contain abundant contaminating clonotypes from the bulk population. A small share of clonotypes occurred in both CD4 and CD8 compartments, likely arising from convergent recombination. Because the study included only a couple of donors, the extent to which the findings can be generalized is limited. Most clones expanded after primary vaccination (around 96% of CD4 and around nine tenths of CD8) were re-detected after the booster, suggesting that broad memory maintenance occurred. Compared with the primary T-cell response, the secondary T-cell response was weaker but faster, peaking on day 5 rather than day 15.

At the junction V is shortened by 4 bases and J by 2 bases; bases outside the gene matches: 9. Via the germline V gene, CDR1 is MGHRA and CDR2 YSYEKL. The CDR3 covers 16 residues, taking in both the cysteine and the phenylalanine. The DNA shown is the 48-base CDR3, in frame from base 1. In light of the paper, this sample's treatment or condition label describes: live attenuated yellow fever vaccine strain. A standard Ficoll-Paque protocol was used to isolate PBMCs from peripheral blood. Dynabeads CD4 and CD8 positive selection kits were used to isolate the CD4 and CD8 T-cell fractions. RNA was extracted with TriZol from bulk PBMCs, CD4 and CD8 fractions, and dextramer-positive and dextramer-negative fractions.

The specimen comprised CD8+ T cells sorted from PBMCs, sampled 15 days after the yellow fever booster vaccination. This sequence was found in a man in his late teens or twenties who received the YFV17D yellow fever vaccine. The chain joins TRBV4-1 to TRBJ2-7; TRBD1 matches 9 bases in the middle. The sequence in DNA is TGCGCCAGCAGCCCCCTGCGGGGACAGGGAACCTACGAGCAGTACTTC. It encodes CASSPLRGQGTYEQYF.